A selection of T cell receptor beta chains follows, all from one sample in a study of cytomegalovirus exposure and HLA in healthy donors. Here immunoSEQ multiplex PCR was the method, and the copy in TCRdb shows in-frame clones only, minus some. The sample gives roughly 220,000 clones, approximately 80% of which show up once; approximately 1.5% is in the top ten. Material for sequencing was PBMCs. Receptor source: a man aged 45-65 years in good health and CMV-seronegative. Each CDR3 is given with its conserved first and last residue. A D gene is named only where the DNA matches it firmly. Clone size is shown for a subset of rows, as once, few, many or a class of expanded clone.

CDR3: CASSQVSVGYTF; DNA: TGTGCCAGCAGCCAAGTATCGGTTGGCTACACCTTC; size: -; J: TRBJ1-2; V: TRBV14; D: -
CDR3: CASRLTTGGNNEQFF; DNA: TGTGCCAGCCGTCTGACTACCGGGGGAAACAATGAGCAGTTCTTC; size: once; J: TRBJ2-1; V: TRBV27; D: -
CDR3: CSVDRVNTEAFF; DNA: TGCAGCGTTGACAGGGTGAACACTGAAGCTTTCTTT; size: -; J: TRBJ1-1; V: TRBV29-1; D: -
CDR3: CASSFKQGFQYF; DNA: TGTGCCAGCAGTTTCAAACAGGGCTTCCAGTACTTC; size: -; J: TRBJ2-7; V: TRBV27; D: -
CDR3: CASSPRDRDFLSYEQYF; DNA: TGTGCCAGCAGCCCCCGGGACAGGGATTTTTTGTCCTACGAGCAGTACTTC; size: -; J: TRBJ2-7; V: TRBV14; D: TRBD1
CDR3: CASSPRGGRRYEQFF; DNA: TGTGCCAGTAGCCCCAGGGGCGGGAGACGGTATGAGCAGTTCTTC; size: -; J: TRBJ2-1; V: TRBV19; D: -
CDR3: CAWTWTVMNTEAFF; DNA: TGTGCCTGGACCTGGACAGTCATGAACACTGAAGCTTTCTTT; size: -; J: TRBJ1-1; V: TRBV30; D: -
CDR3: CASSTRTGYADTQYF; DNA: TGTGCCAGCAGCACCCGGACAGGGTACGCAGATACGCAGTATTTT; size: -; J: TRBJ2-3; V: TRBV9; D: TRBD1
CDR3: CASSTLVAAYEQYF; DNA: TGTGCCAGTAGTACATTAGTAGCGGCCTACGAGCAGTACTTC; size: few; J: TRBJ2-7; V: TRBV19; D: -
CDR3: CASSTQESYYNEQFF; DNA: TGTGCCAGTAGTACTCAAGAGTCCTACTACAATGAGCAGTTCTTC; size: -; J: TRBJ2-1; V: TRBV19; D: -
CDR3: CASSPGQGRDQPQHF; DNA: TGTGCCAGCAGCCCTGGACAGGGACGCGATCAGCCCCAGCATTTT; size: -; J: TRBJ1-5; V: TRBV2; D: TRBD1
CDR3: CASSQITGGGLPYEQYF; DNA: TGTGCCAGCAGCCAAATAACCGGCGGGGGGCTACCCTACGAGCAGTACTTC; size: -; J: TRBJ2-7; V: TRBV14; D: TRBD2
CDR3: CATSREPFIAKLFF; DNA: TGTGCCACCAGCAGAGAGCCTTTTATAGCAAAACTGTTTTTT; size: many; J: TRBJ1-4; V: TRBV15; D: -
CDR3: CASSDSGFTDTQYF; DNA: TGTGCCAGCAGTGATAGCGGTTTCACAGATACGCAGTATTTT; size: -; J: TRBJ2-3; V: TRBV2; D: -
CDR3: CATSRELAGVGSYEQYF; DNA: TGTGCCACCAGCAGAGAGCTAGCGGGAGTGGGCTCCTACGAGCAGTACTTC; size: -; J: TRBJ2-7; V: TRBV15; D: TRBD2
CDR3: CSVEDENRDTQYF; DNA: TGCAGCGTTGAAGATGAGAATCGAGATACGCAGTATTTT; size: -; J: TRBJ2-3; V: TRBV29-1; D: -
CDR3: CASSDRGQPQHF; DNA: TGTGCCAGCAGTGACAGGGGTCAGCCCCAGCATTTT; size: -; J: TRBJ1-5; V: TRBV25-1; D: -
CDR3: CASSYSGTGAYGYTF; DNA: TGTGCCAGCAGTTACTCTGGGACAGGGGCCTATGGCTACACCTTC; size: -; J: TRBJ1-2; V: TRBV6-5; D: TRBD1
CDR3: CATSRGSTVDYGYTF; DNA: TGTGCCACCAGCAGAGGTTCGACAGTTGATTATGGCTACACCTTC; size: -; J: TRBJ1-2; V: TRBV15; D: -
CDR3: CASSVGQGVNQPQHF; DNA: TGTGCCAGCAGTGTGGGACAGGGGGTCAATCAGCCCCAGCATTTT; size: -; J: TRBJ1-5; V: TRBV25-1; D: TRBD1
CDR3: CASSQDINYEQYF; DNA: TGCGCCAGCAGCCAGGACATAAACTACGAGCAGTACTTC; size: -; J: TRBJ2-7; V: TRBV10-2; D: -
CDR3: CASSMTGVNTEAFF; DNA: TGTGCCAGCAGCATGACAGGGGTGAACACTGAAGCTTTCTTT; size: -; J: TRBJ1-1; V: TRBV7-9; D: TRBD1
CDR3: CASSPGQGPDEQYF; DNA: TGTGCCAGCAGTCCCGGACAGGGACCGGACGAGCAGTACTTC; size: few; J: TRBJ2-7; V: TRBV27; D: TRBD1
CDR3: CASSPRTSGSPDTQYF; DNA: TGTGCCAGTAGTCCGCGGACTAGCGGGAGCCCAGATACGCAGTATTTT; size: once; J: TRBJ2-3; V: TRBV19; D: TRBD2
CDR3: CASGTSGRWDTQYF; DNA: TGTGCCAGCGGGACTAGCGGGAGATGGGATACGCAGTATTTT; size: -; J: TRBJ2-3; V: TRBV6-6; D: TRBD2
CDR3: CASSSVVSGLNGGELFF; DNA: TGCGCCAGCAGCTCCGTGGTGTCAGGGCTCAACGGGGGGGAGCTGTTTTTT; size: -; J: TRBJ2-2; V: TRBV5-1; D: -
CDR3: CASSALGGTGEHLEQYF; DNA: TGTGCCAGCAGCGCCCTAGGAGGGACAGGGGAGCACCTCGAGCAGTACTTC; size: -; J: TRBJ2-7; V: TRBV21-1; D: -
CDR3: CASSSGSDSSQETQYF; DNA: TGTGCCAGCAGCTCAGGAAGCGACAGCTCCCAAGAGACCCAGTACTTC; size: -; J: TRBJ2-5; V: TRBV21-1; D: -
CDR3: CASSPLAGTPLQQYF; DNA: TGTGCCAGCAGCCCCTTAGCGGGAACTCCCCTTCAGCAGTACTTC; size: few; J: TRBJ2-7; V: TRBV11-2; D: TRBD2
CDR3: CASSRQGARGTEAFF; DNA: TGTGCCAGCAGTCGTCAGGGGGCGCGGGGAACTGAAGCTTTCTTT; size: -; J: TRBJ1-1; V: TRBV6-6; D: TRBD1
CDR3: CASSPSPSRVSGANVLTF; DNA: TGTGCCAGCTCGCCTTCTCCGAGCAGGGTCTCTGGGGCCAACGTCCTGACTTTC; size: -; J: TRBJ2-6; V: TRBV18; D: -
CDR3: CASSLLLAGGNEQFF; DNA: TGTGCCAGCAGCTTACTCCTAGCGGGAGGTAATGAGCAGTTCTTC; size: -; J: TRBJ2-1; V: TRBV7-9; D: TRBD2
CDR3: CATSRDPEVYEQYF; DNA: TGTGCCACCAGCAGAGATCCGGAGGTATACGAGCAGTACTTC; size: -; J: TRBJ2-7; V: TRBV15; D: -
CDR3: CASSLASGSDTQYF; DNA: TGTGCCAGCAGCTTAGCGAGCGGGTCAGATACGCAGTATTTT; size: -; J: TRBJ2-3; V: TRBV11-1; D: -
CDR3: CASSLAPGGALNEQFF; DNA: TGTGCCAGCAGTTTGGCCCCCGGGGGAGCGTTAAATGAGCAGTTCTTC; size: few; J: TRBJ2-1; V: TRBV27; D: -
CDR3: CASSPGLADRTQYF; DNA: TGTGCCAGCTCGCCGGGACTAGCGGACAGGACCCAGTACTTC; size: -; J: TRBJ2-5; V: TRBV18; D: TRBD2
CDR3: CASSLDSTNEQFF; DNA: TGTGCCAGCAGTCTAGACTCCACCAATGAGCAGTTCTTC; size: -; J: TRBJ2-1; V: TRBV28; D: -
CDR3: CASSIGEPNTGELFF; DNA: TGTGCCAGTAGTATTGGGGAGCCGAACACCGGGGAGCTGTTTTTT; size: -; J: TRBJ2-2; V: TRBV19; D: -
CDR3: CASSPHATGGFYGYTF; DNA: TGTGCCAGCAGCCCCCACGCGACAGGGGGTTTCTATGGCTACACCTTC; size: -; J: TRBJ1-2; V: TRBV28; D: TRBD1
CDR3: CASSLGLAGAETQYF; DNA: TGTGCCAGCAGCCTCGGACTAGCGGGAGCAGAGACCCAGTACTTC; size: -; J: TRBJ2-5; V: TRBV5-5; D: TRBD2
CDR3: CASSQGQGGDTQYF; DNA: TGTGCCAGCAGCCAAGGGCAGGGGGGAGATACGCAGTATTTT; size: once; J: TRBJ2-3; V: TRBV14; D: -
CDR3: CASSLLGQGSEQYF; DNA: TGTGCCAGCAGCTTACTGGGGCAGGGGAGCGAGCAGTACTTC; size: few; J: TRBJ2-7; V: TRBV7-3; D: -
CDR3: CASSIFGEATNYGYTF; DNA: TGTGCCAGTAGTATATTTGGGGAGGCTACTAACTATGGCTACACCTTC; size: once; J: TRBJ1-2; V: TRBV19; D: -
CDR3: CASSPGLGGMDTQYF; DNA: TGTGCCAGCTCACCAGGGCTAGGAGGGATGGATACGCAGTATTTT; size: once; J: TRBJ2-3; V: TRBV18; D: -
CDR3: CASIRGGMNTGELFF; DNA: TGTGCCAGCATCCGGGGGGGGATGAACACCGGGGAGCTGTTTTTT; size: once; J: TRBJ2-2; V: TRBV11-2; D: TRBD2
CDR3: CASSPSGASSYEQYF; DNA: TGTGCCAGCAGCCCTTCGGGAGCGAGCTCCTACGAGCAGTACTTC; size: -; J: TRBJ2-7; V: TRBV5-4; D: -